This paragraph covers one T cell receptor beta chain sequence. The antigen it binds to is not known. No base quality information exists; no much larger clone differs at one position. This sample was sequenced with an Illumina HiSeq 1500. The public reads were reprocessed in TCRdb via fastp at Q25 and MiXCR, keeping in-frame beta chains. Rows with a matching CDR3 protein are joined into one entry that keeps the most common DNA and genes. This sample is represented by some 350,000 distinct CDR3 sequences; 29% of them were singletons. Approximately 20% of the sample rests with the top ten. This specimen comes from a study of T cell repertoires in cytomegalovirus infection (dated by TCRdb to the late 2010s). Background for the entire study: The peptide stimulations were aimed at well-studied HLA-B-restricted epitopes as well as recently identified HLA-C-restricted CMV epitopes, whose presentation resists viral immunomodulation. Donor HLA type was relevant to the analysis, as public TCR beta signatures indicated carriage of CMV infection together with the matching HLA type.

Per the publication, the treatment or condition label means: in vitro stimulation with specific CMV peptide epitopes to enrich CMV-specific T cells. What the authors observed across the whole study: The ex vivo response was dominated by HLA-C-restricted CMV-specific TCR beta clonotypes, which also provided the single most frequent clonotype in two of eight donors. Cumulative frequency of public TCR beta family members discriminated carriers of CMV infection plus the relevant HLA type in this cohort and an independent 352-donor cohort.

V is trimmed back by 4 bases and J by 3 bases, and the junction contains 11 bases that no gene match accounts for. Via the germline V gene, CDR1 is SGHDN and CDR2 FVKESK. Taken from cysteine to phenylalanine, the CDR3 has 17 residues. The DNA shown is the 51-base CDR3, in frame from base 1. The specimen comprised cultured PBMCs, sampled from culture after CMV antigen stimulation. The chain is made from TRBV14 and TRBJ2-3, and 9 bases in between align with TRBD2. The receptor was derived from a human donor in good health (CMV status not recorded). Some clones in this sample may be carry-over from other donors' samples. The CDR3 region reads CASSPKPRLAETDTQYF. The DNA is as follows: TGTGCCAGCAGCCCTAAGCCCCGACTAGCGGAGACAGATACGCAGTATTTT. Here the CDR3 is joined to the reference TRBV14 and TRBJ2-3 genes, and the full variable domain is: EAGVTQFPSHSVIEKGQTVTLRCDPISGHDNLYWYRRVMGKEIKFLLHFVKESKQDESGMPNNRFLAERTGGTYSTLKVQPAELEDSGVYFCASSPKPRLAETDTQYFGPGTRLTVL.